Below, one T cell receptor beta chain is given with its context. This table comes from immunoSEQ multiplex PCR, and its TCRdb copy is limited to in-frame clones, with some not included. The sample holds roughly 720,000 clones; roughly 91% are singletons and the top ten take 30% to 40%. The germline gives CDR1 LNHNV, CDR2 YYDKDF (reference sequence). CDR3 length: 12 amino acids. The V end lost 3 bases, the J end lost 3 bases, and 4 bases lay between the germline ends. This specimen belongs to a study of shared clonotypes between healthy human individuals. The chain recombines TRBV15 with TRBJ2-3; the D is unclear. The clonotype comes from a man in his late teens or twenties in good health. Some clones in this sample may be carry-over from other donors' samples. The sequenced material came from memory CD8+ T cells from PBMCs. Subset of the sample: CD45RO+ cells pooled with CCR7-negative TemRA cells. For the CDR3, the DNA is TGTGCCACCAGCAGGGCTACAGATACGCAGTATTTT. Translated: CATSRATDTQYF.